These 12 T cell receptor beta chains share one sample of origin, sequenced in a study of blood T cell repertoires in COVID-19. Clones were read by immunoSEQ multiplex PCR, and TCRdb kept only the in-frame ones, dropping some. There are about 43,000 clones in the sample; 82% occur only once, and about 25% lies in the top ten. Source material: peripheral blood. The receptor source for this set is a woman aged 55-75 years with acute or convalescent COVID-19.

The chain is built from TRBV6-1 and TRBJ1-1; D remains ambiguous. The CDR3 covers 12 residues. Trimming took off 2 bases at V and 5 bases at J, with 6 bases between the two ends. Germline V CDR1 and CDR2: MNHNS, SASEGT. The CDR3 spells CASSERRTEAFF. The CDR3, as DNA: TGTGCCAGCAGTGAAAGGAGGACTGAAGCTTTCTTT.

The chain joins TRBV2 to TRBJ2-1; 13 bases agree with TRBD2. The V gene's germline CDR1 is SNHLY and CDR2 FYNNEI. The CDR3 covers 15 residues. V lost 5 bases and J lost 10; bases outside the gene matches: 8. The CDR3, as DNA: TGTGCCAGCAGTCTCCGGACTAGCGGGAGAGCGGAGCAGTTCTTC. Amino acid sequence: CASSLRTSGRAEQFF.

The V and J genes are TRBV30 and TRBJ1-2; D possibly corresponds to TRBD1 (6 bases). Germline V gene lookup returns CDR1 GTSNPN and CDR2 SVGIG (reference sequence). This CDR3 region has 11 residues. Between the trimmed V and J ends, which lost 7 bases and 3 bases, there was a span of 9 bases. The CDR3 protein is CASWTDYGYTF. CDR3 nucleotides: TGTGCCTCATGGACAGACTATGGCTACACCTTC.

This chain links TRBV5-4 with TRBJ1-5, with 7 bases lining up with TRBD1. Germline-derived CDR1 and CDR2 are SGHNT and YYREEE (reference sequence). The CDR3 runs to 14 residues. After removal of 3 bases from V and 7 bases from J, the junction contained 7 bases not matched to a gene. The CDR3: CASSWRTGSQPQHF. CDR3 in DNA: TGTGCCAGCAGCTGGAGGACAGGTTCACAGCCCCAGCATTTT.

J is TRBJ1-6 and V is TRBV6-5, with 8 positions matching TRBD1. CDR1 MNHEY and CDR2 SVGAGI come from the germline V gene. The CDR3 loop spans 15 amino acids. Trimming removed 6 bases from V and 9 bases from J; junction bases left unmatched: 10. CDR3 amino acids: CASSDRGGWGSPLHF. In DNA form, the CDR3 reads TGTGCCAGCAGCGACAGGGGAGGTTGGGGTTCACCCCTCCACTTT.

The rearrangement uses TRBV27 and TRBJ2-2, with 7 positions matching TRBD1. This CDR3 spans 14 amino acids. Looked up from germline, CDR1 is MNHEY and CDR2 is SMNVEV (reference sequence). The V and J ends lost 5 bases and 7 bases, in that order; junction bases with no gene match: 7. The CDR3 DNA is TGTGCCAGCAGTACAGGGGATCGAATCGGGGAGCTGTTTTTT. This translates into CASSTGDRIGELFF.

The gene calls are TRBV19 and TRBJ2-2, with D possibly TRBD1 on 6 matching bases. The germline gives CDR1 LNHDA, CDR2 SQIVND (reference sequence). The CDR3 extends over 14 amino acids. Trimming took off 5 bases at V and 2 bases at J, with 9 bases between the two ends. CDR3 sequence (DNA): TGTGCCAGTAGTCTGGACAGAAACACCGGGGAGCTGTTTTTT. Protein sequence: CASSLDRNTGELFF.

The chain uses TRBV5-6 and TRBJ1-1; D is unclear. This CDR3 spans 15 amino acids. Trimming removed 2 bases at V and 0 bases at J, with 11 bases between. Germline V gene data show CDR1 as SGHDT and CDR2 as YYEEEE. CDR3 bases: TGTGCCAGCAGCTTCCGCAGGTTCATGAACACTGAAGCTTTCTTT. Translated: CASSFRRFMNTEAFF.

The chain carries TRBV11-3 and TRBJ2-1; TRBD1 matches 10 bases. The ends lost 5 bases at V and 9 bases at J; junction bases unmatched: 10. The germline gives CDR1 SGHNT, CDR2 YENEEA. This CDR3 is 15 amino acids long. The CDR3 loop is CASSPGQGLMGEQFF. The CDR3 DNA reads as TGTGCCAGCAGCCCGGGACAGGGGTTGATGGGTGAGCAGTTCTTC. The full variable domain, completed using reference TRBV11-3 and TRBJ2-1, is EAGVVQSPRYKIIEKKQPVAFWCNPISGHNTLYWYLQNLGQGPELLIRYENEEAVDDSQLPKDRFSAERLKGVDSTLKIQPAELGDSAVYLCASSPGQGLMGEQFFGPGTRLTVL.

The chain is built from TRBV5-1 and TRBJ1-4; 7 nucleotides match TRBD1. The length of the CDR3 is 17 residues. Germline V CDR1 and CDR2: SGHRS, YFSETQ. Trimming at V came to 5 bases and at J to 1 base, leaving 11 bases not matched to a gene. CDR3 sequence: CASSSGAHRGTNEKLFF. DNA for the CDR3: TGCGCCAGCAGTAGTGGGGCCCACAGGGGAACTAATGAAAAACTGTTTTTT.

The J gene is TRBJ1-1, the V gene TRBV3-1 (or the pseudogene TRBV3-2), with 8 positions matching TRBD1. The J segment lost 1 base and the V segment lost 4 bases, leaving 2 bases of the junction unmatched. Germline CDR1 and CDR2: LGHDT and YNNKEL (reference sequence). CDR3 length equals 14 residues. The CDR3 loop is CASSPDRANTEAFF. Here the CDR3 DNA reads TGTGCCAGCAGCCCGGACAGGGCGAACACTGAAGCTTTCTTT.

The rearrangement links TRBV19 to TRBJ2-3, with TRBD1 as a possible D gene (6 bases). Trimming left V 3 bases short and J 3 bases short, with 13 bases between. Germline V lookup: CDR1 LNHDA, CDR2 SQIVND (reference sequence). There are 15 residues in the CDR3. As DNA, the CDR3 is TGTGCCAGTAGTATCTCAGGGGCGAGGACAGATACGCAGTATTTT. It is translated as CASSISGARTDTQYF.